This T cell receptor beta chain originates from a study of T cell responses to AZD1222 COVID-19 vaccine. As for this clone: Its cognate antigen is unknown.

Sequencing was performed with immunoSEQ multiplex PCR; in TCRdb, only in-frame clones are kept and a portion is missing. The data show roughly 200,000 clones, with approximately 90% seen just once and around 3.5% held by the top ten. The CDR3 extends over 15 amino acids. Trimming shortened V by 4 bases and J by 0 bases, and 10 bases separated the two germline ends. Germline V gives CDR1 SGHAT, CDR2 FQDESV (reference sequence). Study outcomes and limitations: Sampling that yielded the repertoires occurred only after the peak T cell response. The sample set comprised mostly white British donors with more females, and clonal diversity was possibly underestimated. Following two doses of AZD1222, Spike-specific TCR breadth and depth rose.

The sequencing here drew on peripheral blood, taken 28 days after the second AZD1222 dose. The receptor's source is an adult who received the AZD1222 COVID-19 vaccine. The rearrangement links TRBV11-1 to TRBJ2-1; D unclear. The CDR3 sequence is CASSSGQSSYNEQFF. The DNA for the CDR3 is TGTGCCAGCAGCTCCGGCCAGAGCTCCTACAATGAGCAGTTCTTC.